These T cell receptor beta chains were read from a single sample in a study of OX40 agonist ivuxolimab in advanced cancers. Generated by immunoSEQ multiplex PCR, the TCRdb table keeps only in-frame clones and is missing some. The sample holds approximately 19,000 clones; 90% are singletons and the top ten take 45% to 50%. The sample consisted of CD4+ or CD8+ T cells sorted from blood, taken in a trial of the OX40 agonist ivuxolimab. The receptors come from an adult with an advanced solid tumor such as melanoma, head and neck, liver or kidney cancer. CDR3s leave out the opening cysteine and the closing phenylalanine or tryptophan. Clone size, where shown, is once, few, many, or a class for clones that have expanded.

abundance	len	v_gene	j_gene	CDR3aa
.	13	TRBV27	TRBJ2-3	ASSTRTGKRDTQY
.	12	TRBV5-6	TRBJ1-1	ASSPDRGNTEAF
.	11	TRBV7-6	TRBJ1-3	ASRTGTGNTIY
medium-sized	12	TRBV5-1	TRBJ1-1	ASSLWGSNTEAF
.	15	TRBV27	TRBJ2-2	ASSLSIGLTNTGELF
.	13	TRBV27	TRBJ2-1	ASSFPGRVYNEQF
.	11	TRBV9	TRBJ2-1	ASGTGEFNEQF
.	14	TRBV7-9	TRBJ2-5	ASSFPAGRTQETQY
.	9	TRBV29-1	TRBJ2-7	SVASGPEQY
.	14	TRBV7-8	TRBJ2-3	ASSRRPSGITDTQY
.	9	TRBV7-3	TRBJ2-7	ASSQGAEQY
.	12	TRBV25-1	TRBJ2-7	ASSATSGRNEQY
.	16	TRBV7-9	TRBJ2-2	ASSYGVATTSDTGELF
.	12	TRBV18	TRBJ1-3	ASSPPRDGNTIY
.	13	TRBV7-9	TRBJ2-3	ASSSDRQFTDTQY
.	12	TRBV4-3	TRBJ1-2	ASSQVLGSAGYT
.	11	TRBV29-1	TRBJ1-1	SVVRGLNTEAF
.	15	TRBV5-6	TRBJ1-1	ASSFGRDLGVNTEAF
.	12	TRBV6-6	TRBJ1-1	ASSYLLDNTEAF
.	13	TRBV9	TRBJ1-5	ASSHSGHMNQPQH
.	11	TRBV27	TRBJ1-2	ASSPGSDYGYT
.	13	TRBV6-1	TRBJ1-5	ASSPLGTLNQPQH